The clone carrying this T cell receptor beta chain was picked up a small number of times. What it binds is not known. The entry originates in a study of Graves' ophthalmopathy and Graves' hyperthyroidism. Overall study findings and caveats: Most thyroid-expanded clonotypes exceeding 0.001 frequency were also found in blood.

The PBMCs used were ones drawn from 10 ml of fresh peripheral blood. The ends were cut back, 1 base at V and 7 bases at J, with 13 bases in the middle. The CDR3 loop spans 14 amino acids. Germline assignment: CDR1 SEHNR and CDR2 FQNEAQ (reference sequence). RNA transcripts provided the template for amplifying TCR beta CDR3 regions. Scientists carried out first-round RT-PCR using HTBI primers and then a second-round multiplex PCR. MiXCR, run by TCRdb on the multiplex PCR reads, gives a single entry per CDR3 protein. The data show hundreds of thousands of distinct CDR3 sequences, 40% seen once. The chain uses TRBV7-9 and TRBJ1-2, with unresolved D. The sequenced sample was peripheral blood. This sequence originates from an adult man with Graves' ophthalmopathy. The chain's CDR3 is CASSLVEAAVGYTF. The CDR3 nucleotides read TGTGCCAGCAGCTTAGTAGAGGCAGCGGTTGGCTACACCTTC.